The T cell receptor beta chain under discussion was sequenced for a study of blood T cell repertoires in COVID-19. Sequencing was performed with immunoSEQ multiplex PCR; in TCRdb, only in-frame clones are kept and a portion is missing. Of 280,000 or so clones in the sample, 70% to 90% were seen once. In its sample, this clone was seen once. The TCR sequence derives from a man aged 30-40 years who had recovered from COVID-19. The sequenced sample was PBMCs or T cells enriched from blood (not recorded which).

The CDR3 nucleotides are TGTGCCAGTAGTATACAAAAAAACTATGGCTACACCTTC. It specifies CASSIQKNYGYTF. The chain recombines TRBV19 with TRBJ1-2; no definite D call. Trimming removed 2 bases from V and 2 bases from J, with 6 bases in between. CDR3 length equals 13 residues. Germline CDR1 and CDR2: LNHDA and SQIVND (reference sequence).